This T cell receptor (beta chain) stems from a study of T cell changes during pregnancy in multiple sclerosis. Assay: immunoSEQ multiplex PCR; the TCRdb copy retains only in-frame clones and omits some. The data show about 40,000 clones, roughly nine tenths seen once. Germline loops: CDR1 SGDLS, CDR2 YYNGEE. This CDR3 region has 15 residues. V was clipped by 0 bases and J by 4 bases, with 13 bases between them. The sequencing used CD8+ T cells from peripheral blood mononuclear cells, collected before pregnancy. The J gene is TRBJ1-2, the V gene TRBV9; maybe TRBD1 (6 bases). The sequence derives from a female donor with multiple sclerosis, enrolled in a pregnancy study. The CDR3 is CASSVGGGQSYGYTF. The CDR3, as DNA: TGTGCCAGCAGCGTAGGTGGGGGCCAGAGCTATGGCTACACCTTC. Full variable domain (rest looked up from reference TRBV9 and TRBJ1-2): DSGVTQTPKHLITATGQRVTLRCSPRSGDLSVYWYQQSLDQGLQFLIQYYNGEERAKGNILERFSAQQFPDLHSELNLSSLELGDSALYFCASSVGGGQSYGYTFGSGTRLTVV.